One TCR beta chain is described in this entry. The antigen is not known. CDR1 and CDR2 from the germline V gene are DFQATT and SNEGSKA (reference sequence). The V end was cut by 5 bases, the J end by 2 bases, with 21 bases between. The CDR3 totals 16 residues. This sample is drawn from a study of CD8+CD57+ T cells in acquired aplastic anemia. The overall study: DNA recovered from sorted CD4+ and CD8+ cells had a mean of approximately 3.2 ug. Findings of the study overall: Levels of CD8+ Simpson's diversity were not significantly distinct in patients versus controls. A set of approximately 29 CD8+ CDR3 sequences was shared between patients and controls, and these sequences appeared highly expressed in patients.

Genomic DNA constituted the template upon which TCR beta VDJ and CDR3 profiling was performed. TCRdb ran MiXCR on the reads and lists one entry per CDR3 protein. Of a few hundred thousand distinct CDR3 sequences listed, about two thirds were seen once; the top ten hold 4%. The gene calls are TRBV20-1 and TRBJ1-2, with D unclear. Sequencing was performed on sorted CD4+, CD8+, or CD8+CD57+ T cells (not recorded which) from PBMCs. The source is a human donor in good health, serving as a control. The CDR3 coding sequence is TGCAGTGCTTTTACGCTCGAGAATTCAGGCAACTATGGCTACACCTTC. This sequence encodes CSAFTLENSGNYGYTF.